Shown below are 22 T cell receptor beta chains from a single sample sequenced in a study of early T cells in non-severe SARS-CoV-2 infection. TCRdb processed the 5' RACE reads anew with MiXCR; each CDR3 protein has one entry. The sample consists of some 97,000 distinct CDR3 sequences, approximately 10% of them appearing once. This material consisted of whole blood, taken at baseline. Receptors were obtained from an adult who was a healthcare worker with PCR-confirmed SARS-CoV-2 infection or an uninfected control (not recorded which).

The rearrangement joins TRBV5-1 to TRBJ2-5; D possibly uses TRBD1 or TRBD2 (5 bases each). Between the trimmed V and J ends, which lost 4 bases and 0 bases, there was a span of 16 bases. CDR1 is SGHRS and CDR2 is YFSETQ in the germline V gene. The CDR3 runs 16 residues. The CDR3 coding sequence is TGCGCCAGCAGCCCGGTGGGGTTGGGGGACCAAGAGACCCAGTACTTC. The encoded protein is CASSPVGLGDQETQYF.

This clonotype has ten or more counts. The chain joins TRBV7-8 to TRBJ2-5; possibly TRBD2 for D (6 bases). Between the trimmed V and J ends, which lost 1 base and 2 bases, there was a span of 11 bases. There are 15 residues in the CDR3. CDR1 is SGHVS, CDR2 FQNEAQ, per germline. The CDR3 DNA follows: TGTGCCAGCAGCTTAGTTTCGAGCGGGCAAGAGACCCAGTACTTC. Its translation is CASSLVSSGQETQYF.

This chain connects TRBV10-2 to TRBJ2-3, with no clear D. Germline lookup yields CDR1 WSHSY and CDR2 SAAADI. Trimming left V 6 bases short and J 3 bases short, with 13 bases between. The CDR3 covers 14 residues. Here the CDR3 DNA reads TGCGCCAGCAGCCTTACTACCGAGACAGATACGCAGTATTTT. Its translation is CASSLTTETDTQYF.

The chain joins TRBV20-1 to TRBJ1-1; D is ambiguous. The V gene's germline CDR1 is DFQATT and CDR2 SNEGSKA (reference sequence). Deletions cut 6 bases from V and 8 bases from J, with 22 bases between. This CDR3 has 14 residues. In DNA, the CDR3 is TGCAGTGCCTACCCCGGATATGAGCCCCCCGAAGCTTTCTTT. Amino acids: CSAYPGYEPPEAFF.

This clonotype was observed many times. This rearrangement joins TRBV29-1 to TRBJ2-3; D not certain. CDR3 length equals 13 residues. V was trimmed by 1 base and J by 1 base, leaving 6 bases between them. The germline V gene has CDR1 SQVTM and CDR2 ANQGSEA. CDR3 nucleotide sequence: TGCAGCGTTGAAGTTGGGGGCACAGATACGCAGTATTTT. This gives the protein CSVEVGGTDTQYF.

This clonotype was observed a handful of times. The gene calls are TRBV20-1 and TRBJ2-5; unclear D gene. Trimming took off 3 bases at V and 11 bases at J, with 10 bases between the two ends. This CDR3 comprises 10 residues. Germline loops: CDR1 DFQATT, CDR2 SNEGSKA (reference sequence). CDR3 sequence: CSASLSVQYF. The CDR3, as DNA: TGCAGTGCTAGCCTTTCAGTTCAGTACTTC.

This clonotype was recorded a few times. The genes are TRBV6-2 or TRBV6-3 and TRBJ2-1; 11 positions match TRBD2. The germline gives CDR1 MNHEY, CDR2 SVGEGT. V shed 6 bases, J shed 8 bases, and the junction held 15 bases outside the gene matches. The CDR3 has 17 residues. CDR3 bases: TGTGCCAGCAGCAAACTAGCGGGAGAAGCCAGACGGTATGAGCAGTTCTTC. This encodes CASSKLAGEARRYEQFF.

The sample holds a few counts of this clonotype. The CDR3 sequence is CAWSLGQGRNTIYF. For the CDR3, the DNA is TGTGCCTGGAGCCTGGGGCAGGGGCGAAACACCATATATTTT. The rearrangement links TRBV30 to TRBJ1-3; a possible D gene is TRBD1 (6 bases). The CDR3 length is 14 residues. The germline gives CDR1 GTSNPN, CDR2 SVGIG (reference sequence). V was shortened by 3 bases and J by 5 bases, with 14 bases between the two germline ends. Supplemented by reference TRBV30 and TRBJ1-3, the full variable domain reads SQTIHQWPATLVQPVGSPLSLECTVEGTSNPNLYWYRQAAGRGLQLLFYSVGIGQISSEVPQNLSASRPQDRQFILSSKKLLLSDSGFYLCAWSLGQGRNTIYFGEGSWLTVV.

Regarding this clonotype: This may be a read error, as it is one base from a much larger clone. The chain is built from TRBV6-1 and TRBJ2-3, with 7 bases identical to TRBD2. The CDR3 extends over 11 amino acids. The germline gives CDR1 MNHNS, CDR2 SASEGT. In DNA, the CDR3 is TGTGCCACGCGGGGAGGGGATATGCAGTATTTT. Translation: CATRGGDMQYF.

The chain couples TRBV19 to TRBJ2-1; D is unclear. Germline V CDR1 and CDR2: LNHDA, SQIVND (reference sequence). The CDR3 spans 15 residues. The V and J ends lost 1 base and 0 bases respectively, with 7 bases between them. The CDR3, as DNA: TGTGCCAGTAGTATAGGGATTAGCTCCTACAATGAGCAGTTCTTC. It encodes CASSIGISSYNEQFF.

This clonotype was counted only a few times. The chain recombines TRBV5-4 with TRBJ1-4; D might be TRBD1 (5 bases). The CDR3 has 16 residues. Trimming removed 5 bases from V and 0 bases from J, with 14 bases in between. CDR1 is SGHNT, CDR2 YYREEE, per germline (reference sequence). The CDR3: CASRTTDRATNEKLFF. CDR3 DNA: TGTGCCAGCAGGACGACCGACAGAGCAACTAATGAAAAACTGTTTTTT.

This clonotype appeared a few times. CDR3 sequence reads: CASSPDSMNTEAFF. The CDR3 DNA follows: TGTGCCAGCAGCCCGGACAGCATGAACACTGAAGCTTTCTTT. The chain has TRBV7-6 and TRBJ1-1, with a possible D match to TRBD1 (6 bases). The germline V gene has CDR1 SGHVS and CDR2 FNYEAQ. This CDR3 has 14 amino acids. Trimming cost V 5 bases and J 0 bases, with 10 bases left between them.

This clonotype occurred many times. This chain links TRBV7-9 with TRBJ1-4; D unresolved. Between the trimmed V and J ends, which lost 2 bases and 7 bases, there was a span of 11 bases. This CDR3 is built from 14 residues. CDR1 is SEHNR, CDR2 FQNEAQ, per germline (reference sequence). DNA of the CDR3: TGTGCCAGCAGCTTATCTGGGTTGTCTGAAAAACTGTTTTTT. Translated: CASSLSGLSEKLFF.

This chain links TRBV20-1 with TRBJ1-1; TRBD1 matches 8 bases. The CDR3 loop spans 15 amino acids. CDR1 DFQATT and CDR2 SNEGSKA come from the germline V gene (reference sequence). V dropped 6 bases and J dropped 1; count of bases not matched to a gene: 10. The CDR3 sequence: CSAKAVGTGNTEAFF. The CDR3 DNA reads TGCAGTGCAAAGGCGGTGGGGACAGGGAACACTGAAGCTTTCTTT.

The rearrangement uses TRBV5-6 and TRBJ2-2; 11 bases fit TRBD2. CDR1 and CDR2 from the germline V gene are SGHDT and YYEEEE. The CDR3 length is 17 residues. Trimming removed 1 base from V and 4 bases from J; junction bases left unmatched: 6. CDR3 sequence reads: CASSLLAGGAGTGELFF. The CDR3 coding sequence is TGTGCCAGCAGCTTGCTAGCGGGAGGTGCGGGCACCGGGGAGCTGTTTTTT.

This clonotype came up many times. The V and J genes are TRBV12-5 and TRBJ1-2; tentative D call: TRBD1 (5 bases). This CDR3 region has 16 residues. V lost 2 bases, J lost 8 bases, and 21 bases lay in between. Germline CDR1 and CDR2: LGHNT and FRNRAP. CDR3 nucleotide sequence: TGTGCTAGTGGTTTGCCCCCGGGGGGTCAGGAGGGCGGCTACACCTTC. Translating it yields CASGLPPGGQEGGYTF.

This chain connects TRBV11-2 to TRBJ2-2; 12 bases match TRBD2. The junction had 5 bases not matched to a gene; V was cut back by 5 bases and J by 1 base. Per the germline V gene, CDR1 is SGHAT and CDR2 is FQNNGV. There are 17 residues in the CDR3. CDR3 residues: CASSRRTSGKNTGELFF. The CDR3 coding sequence is TGTGCCAGCAGCCGCCGGACTAGCGGGAAGAACACCGGGGAGCTGTTTTTT.

This clonotype has a handful of counts. The chain joins TRBV29-1 to TRBJ2-3; D uncertain. The CDR3 consists of 13 residues. The V end lost 4 bases, the J end lost 2 bases, and 10 bases lay between the germline ends. In germline, CDR1 is SQVTM, CDR2 ANQGSEA. CDR3 nucleotide sequence: TGCAGCGTTGTAGGGCCCAACACAGATACGCAGTATTTT. Translation gives CSVVGPNTDTQYF.

This clonotype was picked up a small number of times. The chain has TRBV5-6 and TRBJ1-2; D unresolved. The ends were cut back, 0 bases at V and 4 bases at J, with 10 bases in the middle. Germline CDR1 reads SGHDT; CDR2 reads YYEEEE. CDR3 length: 14 amino acids. The chain's CDR3 is CASSLVGASYGYTF. The DNA of the CDR3 is TGTGCCAGCAGCTTGGTGGGAGCCTCCTATGGCTACACCTTC.

The rearrangement joins TRBV7-2 to TRBJ2-4, with D perhaps matching TRBD1 (5 bases). The CDR3 runs to 14 residues. V was trimmed by 2 bases and J by 11 bases, leaving 16 bases between them. Germline V CDR1 and CDR2: SGHTA, FQGNSA. DNA for the CDR3: TGTGCCAGCAGCTTACGGCAGGGCCAAGATGTTCAGTACTTC. Translation: CASSLRQGQDVQYF. Full variable domain (missing parts from reference TRBV7-2 and TRBJ2-4): GAGVSQSPSNKVTEKGKDVELRCDPISGHTALYWYRQSLGQGLEFLIYFQGNSAPDKSGLPSDRFSAERTGGSVSTLTIQRTQQEDSAVYLCASSLRQGQDVQYFGAGTRLSVL.

This clonotype was found a few times. CDR3 loop: CASSLVGLAGNEQFF. Here the CDR3 DNA reads TGTGCCAGCAGCTTAGTCGGACTAGCGGGTAATGAGCAGTTCTTC. V usage is TRBV11-2 and J usage is TRBJ2-1; 11 bases map to TRBD2. CDR3 size: 15 residues. Germline loops: CDR1 SGHAT, CDR2 FQNNGV. V was clipped by 1 base and J by 7 bases; unmatched bases: 3. The whole variable domain, filled in from reference TRBV11-2 and TRBJ2-1, reads EAGVAQSPRYKIIEKRQSVAFWCNPISGHATLYWYQQILGQGPKLLIQFQNNGVVDDSQLPKDRFSAERLKGVDSTLKIQPAKLEDSAVYLCASSLVGLAGNEQFFGPGTRLTVL.

This clonotype was counted only a few times. V usage is TRBV29-1 and J usage is TRBJ2-5, with TRBD2 as a possible D gene (7 bases). This CDR3 spans 13 amino acids. Looked up from germline, CDR1 is SQVTM and CDR2 is ANQGSEA. V was pared by 4 bases and J by 1 base, with 10 bases between. For the CDR3, the DNA is TGCAGCGTTGTTCGGGGGGCCCAAGAGACCCAGTACTTC. Translated: CSVVRGAQETQYF.